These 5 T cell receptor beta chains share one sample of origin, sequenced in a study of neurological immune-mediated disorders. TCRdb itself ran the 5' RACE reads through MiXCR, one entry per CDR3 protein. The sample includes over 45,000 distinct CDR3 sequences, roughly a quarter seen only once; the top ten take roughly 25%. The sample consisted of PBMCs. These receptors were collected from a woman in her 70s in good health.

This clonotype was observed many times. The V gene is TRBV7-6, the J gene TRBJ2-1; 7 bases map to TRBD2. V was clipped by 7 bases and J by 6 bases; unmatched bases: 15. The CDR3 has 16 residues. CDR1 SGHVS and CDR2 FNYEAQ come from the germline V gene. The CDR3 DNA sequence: TGTGCCAGCACCAAACCCCTTGCCGGGAGGAGCAATGAGCAGTTCTTC. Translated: CASTKPLAGRSNEQFF. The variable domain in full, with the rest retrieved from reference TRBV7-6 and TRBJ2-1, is GAGVSQSPRYKVTKRGQDVALRCDPISGHVSLYWYRQALGQGPEFLTYFNYEAQQDKSGLPNDRFSAERPEGSISTLTIQRTEQRDSAMYRCASTKPLAGRSNEQFFGPGTRLTVL.

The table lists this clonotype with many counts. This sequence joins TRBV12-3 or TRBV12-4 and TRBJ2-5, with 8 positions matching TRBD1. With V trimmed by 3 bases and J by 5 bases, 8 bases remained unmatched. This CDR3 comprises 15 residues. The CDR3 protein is CASSFSVDRAETQYF. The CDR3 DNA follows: TGTGCCAGCAGTTTTAGTGTGGACAGGGCGGAGACCCAGTACTTC.

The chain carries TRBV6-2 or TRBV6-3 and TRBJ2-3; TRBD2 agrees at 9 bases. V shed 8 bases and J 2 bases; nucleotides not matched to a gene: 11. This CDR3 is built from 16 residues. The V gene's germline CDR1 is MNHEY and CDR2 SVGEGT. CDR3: CASSFWSGRTTDTQYF. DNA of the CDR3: TGTGCCAGCTCCTTTTGGAGCGGGAGGACCACAGATACGCAGTATTTT.

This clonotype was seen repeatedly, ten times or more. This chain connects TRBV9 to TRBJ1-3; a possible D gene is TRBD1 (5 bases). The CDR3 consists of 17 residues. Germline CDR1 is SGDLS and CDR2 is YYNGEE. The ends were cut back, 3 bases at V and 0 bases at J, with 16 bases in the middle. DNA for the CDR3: TGTGCCAGCAGCGCCCGCGGGGCAGGGAACTCTGGAAACACCATATATTTT. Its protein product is CASSARGAGNSGNTIYF.

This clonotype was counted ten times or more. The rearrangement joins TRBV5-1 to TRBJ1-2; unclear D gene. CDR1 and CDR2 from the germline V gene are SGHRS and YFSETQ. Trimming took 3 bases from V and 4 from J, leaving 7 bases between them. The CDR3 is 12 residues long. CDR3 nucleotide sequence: TGCGCCAGCAGCTGGGGAGTCTATGGCTACACCTTC. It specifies CASSWGVYGYTF.